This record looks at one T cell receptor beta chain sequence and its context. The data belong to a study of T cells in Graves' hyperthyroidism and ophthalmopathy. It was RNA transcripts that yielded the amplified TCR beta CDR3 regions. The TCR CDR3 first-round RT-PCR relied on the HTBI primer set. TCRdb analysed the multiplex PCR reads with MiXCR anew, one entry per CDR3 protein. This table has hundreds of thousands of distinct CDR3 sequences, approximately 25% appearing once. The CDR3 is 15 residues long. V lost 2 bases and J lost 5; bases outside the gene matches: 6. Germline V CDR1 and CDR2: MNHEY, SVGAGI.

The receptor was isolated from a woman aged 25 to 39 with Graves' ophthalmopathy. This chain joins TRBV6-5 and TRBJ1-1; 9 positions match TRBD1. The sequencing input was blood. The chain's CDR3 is CASSYTGTGMTEAFF. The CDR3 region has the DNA TGTGCCAGCAGTTACACCGGGACAGGGATGACTGAAGCTTTCTTT.